This is a list of T cell receptor beta chains from one sample in a study of blood T cell repertoires in COVID-19. Assay used: immunoSEQ multiplex PCR; TCRdb lists only in-frame clones, some missing. The table has 150,000 to 200,000 clones, about 77% seen once. The sample taken for sequencing was peripheral blood. The receptors originated from a woman older than 75 with acute or convalescent COVID-19. Each CDR3 is given with its conserved first and last residue.

v_call,j_call,cdr3_aa
TRBV29-1,TRBJ1-4,CSFRTGGGKLFF
TRBV5-1,TRBJ2-1,CASRQVSYNEQFF
TRBV3-1/TRBV3-2,TRBJ2-1,CASSLQGQEQFF
TRBV7-2,TRBJ1-1,CASTRYRDTEAFF
TRBV2,TRBJ1-5,CASRGAGPQHF
TRBV7-3,TRBJ2-6,CASSLQVTGANVLTF
TRBV2,TRBJ1-4,CASSEATGRREKLFF
TRBV7-9,TRBJ2-5,CASSLGNRAETQYF
TRBV18,TRBJ2-7,CASSPTGEGEQYF
TRBV19,TRBJ2-1,CASTPTGSFDEQFF
TRBV30,TRBJ2-2,CAWNRLAVNTGELFF
TRBV6-5,TRBJ1-2,CASSYPSGYGYTF
TRBV7-9,TRBJ1-1,CASSLEQGNTEAFF
TRBV5-1,TRBJ1-2,CASSLDGGRGGGYTF
TRBV3-1/TRBV3-2,TRBJ1-2,CASSFWDSFYGYTF
TRBV5-1,TRBJ1-5,CARRSEHQPQHF
TRBV29-1,TRBJ2-7,CSVGRGWAYEQYF
TRBV5-1,TRBJ1-6,CASSLGQGENSPLHF
TRBV30,TRBJ1-2,CAWSVKQGARDNYGYTF
TRBV5-1,TRBJ1-1,CASSLGPGGNTEAFF
TRBV27,TRBJ2-5,CASSPGQGQETQYF
TRBV3-1/TRBV3-2,TRBJ2-1,CASSQESSSYNEQFF
TRBV19,TRBJ2-5,CASSSDWTWTQYF
TRBV28,TRBJ1-1,CASSSGGTGMNTEAFF
TRBV24-1,TRBJ1-5,CATSDSGTGRNQPQHF
TRBV7-2,TRBJ2-5,CASSPQETQYF
TRBV19,TRBJ1-4,CASSIRRGINEKLFF
TRBV19,TRBJ1-1,CASSIHTGDTEAFF
TRBV28,TRBJ1-5,CASSQGDQPQHF
TRBV6-5,TRBJ2-7,CASSPQGYEQYF
TRBV6-6,TRBJ2-5,CASRVGGAETQYF
TRBV7-3,TRBJ2-1,CASSLSADNEQFF
TRBV16,TRBJ2-6,CASSRGQGQSGANVLTF
TRBV19,TRBJ2-1,CASRAGVSYNEQFF
TRBV7-9,TRBJ1-2,CASSRDRGHYGYTF
TRBV5-6,TRBJ2-1,CASSQPRVSPYNEQFF
TRBV10-3,TRBJ1-1,CAIRYGTGLTEAFF
TRBV3-1/TRBV3-2,TRBJ1-1,CASSPGVGLGTEAFF
TRBV29-1,TRBJ2-2,CSVEGGTGITGELFF
TRBV24-1,TRBJ2-7,CATSEGRGEQYF
TRBV19,TRBJ1-2,CASSPSWEGYTF
TRBV10-1,TRBJ2-2,CASRRAGDTGELFF
TRBV30,TRBJ2-7,CAWSYGQGNSYEQYF
TRBV28,TRBJ2-1,CASSVSPGQGTVFF
TRBV7-2,TRBJ1-2,CASSLGGSLYGYTF
TRBV7-8,TRBJ2-2,CASSLVNGANTGELFF
TRBV2,TRBJ1-6,CASNRVALRSPLHF
TRBV29-1,TRBJ1-3,CSVGDSSSGNTIYF
TRBV6-5,TRBJ2-2,CASSPRLLNTGELFF
TRBV18,TRBJ2-1,CASSPQGLAVYNEQFF